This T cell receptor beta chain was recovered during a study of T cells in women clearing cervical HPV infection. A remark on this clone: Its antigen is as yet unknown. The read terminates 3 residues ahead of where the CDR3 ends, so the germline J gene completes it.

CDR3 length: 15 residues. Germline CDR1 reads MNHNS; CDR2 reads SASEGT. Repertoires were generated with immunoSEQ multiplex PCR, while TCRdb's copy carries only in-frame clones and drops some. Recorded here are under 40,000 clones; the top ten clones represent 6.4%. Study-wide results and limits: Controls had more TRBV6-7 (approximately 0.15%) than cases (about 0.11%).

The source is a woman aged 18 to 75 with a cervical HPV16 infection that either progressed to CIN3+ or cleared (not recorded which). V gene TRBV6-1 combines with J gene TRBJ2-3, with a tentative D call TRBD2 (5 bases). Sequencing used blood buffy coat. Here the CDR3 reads CASSENPGVDQPQYF. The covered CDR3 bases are TGTGCCAGCAGTGAAAACCCCGGGGTCGATCAGCCG.